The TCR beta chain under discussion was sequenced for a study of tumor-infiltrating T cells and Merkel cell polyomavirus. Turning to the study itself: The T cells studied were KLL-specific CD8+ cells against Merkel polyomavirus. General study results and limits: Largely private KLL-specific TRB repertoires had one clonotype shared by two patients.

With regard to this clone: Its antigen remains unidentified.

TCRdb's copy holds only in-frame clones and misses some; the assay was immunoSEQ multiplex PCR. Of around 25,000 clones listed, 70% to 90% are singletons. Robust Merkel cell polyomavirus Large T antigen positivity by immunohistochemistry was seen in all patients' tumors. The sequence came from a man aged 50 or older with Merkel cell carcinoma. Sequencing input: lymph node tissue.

CDR3 region: CASRPSSVLEYGYTF. The CDR3 DNA follows: TGTGCCAGCAGGCCGTCTTCCGTCCTGGAGTATGGCTACACCTTC. This chain uses TRBV28 with TRBJ1-2; the D is unclear. Germline lookup yields CDR1 MDHEN and CDR2 SYDVKM. This CDR3 contains 15 residues. V was trimmed by 6 bases and J by 5 bases, leaving 19 bases between them.